A selection of T cell receptor beta chains follows, all from one sample in a study of glioma-infiltrating T cells after dendritic cell vaccination. Sequencing was performed with immunoSEQ multiplex PCR; in TCRdb, only in-frame clones are kept and a portion is missing. Here the sample spans 85,000 to 100,000 clones, roughly 77% being singletons. The material sequenced was blood, taken after dendritic cell vaccination. The receptors here all came from a human donor with glioblastoma. CDR3s include the opening cysteine and the closing phenylalanine or tryptophan. D genes are given only for firm matches. Where a row states a size, it is once, few, many or the class of an expanded clone; other rows omit it.

d_call clone_size j_call v_call cdr3_nt cdr3_aa
. . TRBJ2-1 TRBV29-1 TGCAGCGTTATGGGACATTCCAATGAGCAGTTCTTC CSVMGHSNEQFF
TRBD2 . TRBJ2-1 TRBV6-5 TGTGCCAGCAGTTACTACGGGAGGAGTAAGGGCAATGAGCAGTTCTTC CASSYYGRSKGNEQFF
. . TRBJ1-4 TRBV7-8 TGTGCCAGCAGCTTATGGTCCCCCGGCGGGGAAAAACTGTTTTTT CASSLWSPGGEKLFF
TRBD1 . TRBJ2-3 TRBV29-1 TGCAGCGTCGGGGACAGGGTCACAGATACGCAGTATTTT CSVGDRVTDTQYF
TRBD2 . TRBJ2-2 TRBV6-5 TGTGCCAGCAGTTCCCCCGCGGGAGGCACCGGGGAGCTGTTTTTT CASSSPAGGTGELFF
TRBD1 . TRBJ2-5 TRBV19 TGTGCCAGTAGTATTTCGCTACAGGGGGCTTTTGAGACCCAGTACTTC CASSISLQGAFETQYF
TRBD2 . TRBJ2-5 TRBV4-2 TGTGCCAGCAGCCAAGATCTAGGCCTAGCGGGGCAAGAGACCCAGTACTTC CASSQDLGLAGQETQYF
. . TRBJ2-1 TRBV5-1 TGCGCCAGCAGCCAATACAATGAGCAGTTCTTC CASSQYNEQFF
TRBD1 . TRBJ1-1 TRBV5-1 TGCGCCAGCAGCAAGGCTGGGACAGGGGGCGGGGGCACTGAAGCTTTCTTT CASSKAGTGGGGTEAFF
. . TRBJ1-3 TRBV5-4 TGTGCCAGCAGCATCACAGGAAACACCATATATTTT CASSITGNTIYF
. . TRBJ1-1 TRBV6-5 TGTGCCAGCAGACGACAGTTGAACACTGAAGCTTTCTTT CASRRQLNTEAFF
TRBD1 . TRBJ2-5 TRBV7-9 TGTGCCAGCAGCTTAGTGACAGGGAGAGAGGAGACCCAGTACTTC CASSLVTGREETQYF
. . TRBJ1-4 TRBV6-1 TGTGCCAGCACCCAACAGATAGGCCCTGAAAAACTGTTTTTT CASTQQIGPEKLFF
. . TRBJ2-3 TRBV18 TGTGCCAGCTCATCGTCTACAGGGCTTCTAACAGATACGCAGTATTTT CASSSSTGLLTDTQYF
TRBD2 many TRBJ2-1 TRBV27 TGTGCCAGCAGTACCAGAGAGCGGGAGCCTTACAATGAGCAGTTCTTC CASSTREREPYNEQFF
. . TRBJ1-4 TRBV18 TGTGCCAGCTCACGAAGCGAAAAACTGTTTTTT CASSRSEKLFF
TRBD1 few TRBJ1-2 TRBV28 TGTGCCAGCAGTGTCCCGGGACAGTCGCAAAACTATGGCTACACCTTC CASSVPGQSQNYGYTF
. . TRBJ2-3 TRBV10-3 TGTGCCATCAGTCCAGGGTTTAGCACAGATACGCAGTATTTT CAISPGFSTDTQYF
. few TRBJ1-3 TRBV30 TGTGCCTGGAGCAGGAACTCTGGAAACACCATATATTTT CAWSRNSGNTIYF
. . TRBJ2-5 TRBV27 TGTGCCAGCAGGGCCCCGTACCAAGAGACCCAGTACTTC CASRAPYQETQYF
TRBD2 few TRBJ2-7 TRBV5-1 TGCGCCAGCAGCCTCCTGACTAGCGGGGGACACGAGCAGTACTTC CASSLLTSGGHEQYF
. . TRBJ2-1 TRBV2 TGTGCCAGCACCGTTTCCCCCTCCTACAATGAGCAGTTCTTC CASTVSPSYNEQFF
TRBD1 . TRBJ2-5 TRBV6-5 TGTGCCAGCGGGTCGGACAGGGGGGAGACCCAGTACTTC CASGSDRGETQYF
TRBD1 . TRBJ1-1 TRBV19 TGTGCCAGTAGTATCGGGACAGGCTTTGAAGCTTTCTTT CASSIGTGFEAFF
TRBD1 . TRBJ1-1 TRBV11-2 TGTGCCAGCCGCGGGGACAGCATGAACACTGAAGCTTTCTTT CASRGDSMNTEAFF
TRBD1 . TRBJ2-1 TRBV27 TGTGCCAGCAGTGCACGGACAGGGGAAAGGCTAGCGGAATCCTACAATGAGCAGTTCTTC CASSARTGERLAESYNEQFF
TRBD2 few TRBJ2-2 TRBV11-2 TGTGCCAGCAGCTTAGATTTAGAGCGGGGGACGAACCACGGGGAGCTGTTTTTT CASSLDLERGTNHGELFF
. few TRBJ1-3 TRBV10-3 TGTGCCATCCGGCAGGAGGGATCTGGAAACACCATATATTTT CAIRQEGSGNTIYF
TRBD2 . TRBJ2-5 TRBV13 TGTGCCAGCAGCTTAGGTAGTAGCGGGGGGTACGAAGAGACCCAGTACTTC CASSLGSSGGYEETQYF
TRBD1 . TRBJ2-1 TRBV29-1 TGCAGCGTTGAAGATACGGGACAGGGCTACAATGAGCAGTTCTTC CSVEDTGQGYNEQFF
TRBD1 . TRBJ2-2 TRBV6-5 TGTGCCAGCAGAAGAACAGGGGAACCCGGGGAGCTGTTTTTT CASRRTGEPGELFF
. . TRBJ1-2 TRBV4-1 TGCGCCAGCACCTTCGGTCGGGGAGGCGGCTACACCTTC CASTFGRGGGYTF
. . TRBJ1-2 TRBV2 TGTGCCACCCTGCCCAGGGCCGTAAGGTATGGCTACACCTTC CATLPRAVRYGYTF
. once TRBJ1-1 TRBV6-1 TGTGCCAGCAGTGAAGCCAGGAATAGTCTCTCTTTGAACACTGAAGCTTTCTTT CASSEARNSLSLNTEAFF
. . TRBJ1-5 TRBV7-9 TGTGCCAGCAGCTCCTGGCGGGGGGATCAGCCCCAGCATTTT CASSSWRGDQPQHF
TRBD1 . TRBJ1-1 TRBV6-6 TGTGCCAGCAGTTACGGGACAGGAAACACTGAAGCTTTCTTT CASSYGTGNTEAFF
. . TRBJ1-6 TRBV19 TGTGCCAGTAGGGGAAGGGGGACGGGGAAGTCACCCCTCCACTTT CASRGRGTGKSPLHF
TRBD2 . TRBJ2-1 TRBV7-8 TGTGCCAGCAGCTCACCTGGACTAGCGGGGGGCAATGAGCAGTTCTTC CASSSPGLAGGNEQFF
TRBD2 . TRBJ2-3 TRBV27 TGTGCCAGCAGTGCTTCGGGAGGGCCGGGAGATACGCAGTATTTT CASSASGGPGDTQYF
. . TRBJ2-5 TRBV6-5 TGTGCCAGCACCTCAATAGGGGCAGGGAAAGAGACCCAGTACTTC CASTSIGAGKETQYF
TRBD2 . TRBJ2-3 TRBV5-6 TGTGCCAGCAGCTTGCTCAGCGGGGGACTAGATACGCAGTATTTT CASSLLSGGLDTQYF
. . TRBJ2-6 TRBV19 TGTGCCAGCGATTCCGGGAAGGTCTCTGGGGCCAACGTCCTGACTTTC CASDSGKVSGANVLTF
TRBD1 . TRBJ1-5 TRBV2 TGTGCCAGCAAGATCCAGGGGGCTGGGAATCAGCCCCAGCATTTT CASKIQGAGNQPQHF
. . TRBJ1-2 TRBV28 TGTGCCAGCAGTTTAACGGCAGGCTATGGCTACACCTTC CASSLTAGYGYTF
TRBD1 . TRBJ1-2 TRBV6-6 TGTGCCAGCAGTTACTGGGACAGAAACTATGGCTACACCTTC CASSYWDRNYGYTF
TRBD2 . TRBJ2-1 TRBV5-5 TGTGCCAGCAGCCCAAGGAGCGGGAGGGACAATGAGCAGTTCTTC CASSPRSGRDNEQFF